This T cell receptor (beta chain) derives from a study of T cell changes during pregnancy in multiple sclerosis. The method was immunoSEQ multiplex PCR; TCRdb's version includes in-frame clones alone and lacks a portion of them. The table lists roughly 48,000 clones, 88% of them singletons. This clone was counted once. Germline V gene lookup returns CDR1 SGHRS and CDR2 YFSETQ. V was pared by 5 bases and J by 4 bases, with 8 bases of the junction left unmatched. The CDR3 covers 14 residues. The receptor's source is a female donor with multiple sclerosis, enrolled in a pregnancy study. The chain carries TRBV5-1 and TRBJ2-5; TRBD1 aligns across 7 bases. The material was CD4+ T cells from peripheral blood mononuclear cells, obtained in the second trimester of pregnancy. CDR3 in amino acids: CASSSGTDGETQYF. Here the CDR3 DNA reads TGCGCCAGCAGTTCCGGGACAGATGGAGAGACCCAGTACTTC.